This TCR beta chain was recovered during a study of T-cell reconstitution after alpha-beta-depleted transplantation in children. V shed 4 bases and J shed 5 bases, with 13 bases lying between them. The CDR3 spans 14 residues. This clonotype was picked up a small number of times. For TCRbeta, the library was prepared with unique molecular identifiers. TCRdb re-derived calls from the PCR reads in MiXCR, one entry per CDR3 protein. The data contain around 600,000 distinct CDR3 sequences, around 17% of them singletons. The input for sequencing was PBMCs from the stem cell graft donor, taken from the stem cell graft. This clonotype was obtained from a human donor who donated a stem cell graft to a child with acute myeloid leukemia. This rearrangement joins TRBV12-3 or TRBV12-4 to TRBJ2-3, with D possibly matching TRBD1 (5 bases). The CDR3 bases are TGTGCCAGCAGTTCGGACAAACGACTAGATACGCAGTATTTT. It translates to CASSSDKRLDTQYF.